Presented here are 11 T cell receptor beta chains from one specimen sequenced in a study of T cell responses to AZD1222 COVID-19 vaccine. The data were produced by immunoSEQ multiplex PCR, yet TCRdb's version contains in-frame clones alone and is incomplete. The sample includes roughly 35,000 clones, around 84% of them seen just once. The sequenced sample was peripheral blood, obtained 28 days after the second AZD1222 dose. Receptors originate from an adult who received the AZD1222 COVID-19 vaccine.

The chain is built from TRBV6-1 and TRBJ2-7; D is perhaps TRBD1 or TRBD2 (5 bases each). Between the trimmed V and J ends, which lost 3 bases and 0 bases, there was a span of 18 bases. The CDR3 length is 17 residues. Germline CDR1 is MNHNS and CDR2 is SASEGT. The CDR3 DNA reads TGTGCCAGCAGTGACCCCGGGACCCCACACCCCTCCTACGAGCAGTACTTC. Protein product: CASSDPGTPHPSYEQYF.

The chain uses TRBV7-9 and TRBJ2-7; D is uncertain. CDR1 and CDR2 (germline): SEHNR, FQNEAQ (reference sequence). The CDR3 extends over 12 amino acids. The V and J ends lost 5 bases and 4 bases respectively, with 9 bases between them. The DNA for the CDR3 is TGTGCCAGCAGCCCCAGTGGGTACGAGCAGTACTTC. Encoded protein: CASSPSGYEQYF.

This chain connects TRBV6-5 to TRBJ1-6, with 8 bases lining up with TRBD1. The CDR3 loop spans 15 amino acids. V was pared by 7 bases and J by 5 bases, with 7 bases of the junction left unmatched. In germline, CDR1 is MNHEY, CDR2 SVGAGI. The CDR3 sequence is CASTFGGQDNSPLHF. The CDR3 nucleotides read TGTGCCAGCACTTTCGGGGGACAGGATAATTCACCCCTCCACTTT.

The chain employs TRBV30 and TRBJ2-5, with unresolved D. Trimming shortened V by 1 base and J by 2 bases, and 8 bases separated the two germline ends. Germline V gene lookup returns CDR1 GTSNPN and CDR2 SVGIG (reference sequence). This CDR3 has 13 amino acids. The CDR3 DNA reads as TGTGCCTGGAGTGGTGTCTGGCAAGAGACCCAGTACTTC. This encodes CAWSGVWQETQYF.

The chain carries TRBV11-2 and TRBJ2-3; 8 nucleotides align to TRBD1. The CDR3 length is 16 residues. Germline V gives CDR1 SGHAT, CDR2 FQNNGV. The J segment lost 3 bases and the V segment lost 5 bases, leaving 10 bases of the junction unmatched. The CDR3 sequence: CASSNRQGRGTDTQYF. The CDR3 DNA follows: TGTGCCAGCAGCAACCGACAGGGGAGAGGGACAGATACGCAGTATTTT.

The V and J genes are TRBV30 and TRBJ1-6, with 7 bases that match TRBD1. The CDR3 has 13 amino acids. Germline assignment: CDR1 GTSNPN and CDR2 SVGIG (reference sequence). With V trimmed by 5 bases and J by 10 bases, 8 bases remained unmatched. The CDR3 spells CAWGGQAGSPLHF. CDR3 nucleotides: TGTGCCTGGGGTGGACAGGCTGGATCACCCCTCCACTTT.

This clone appeared a few times. The genes are TRBV2 and TRBJ1-4; D unclear. The V end lost 6 bases, the J end lost 7 bases, and 15 bases lay between the germline ends. Per the germline V gene, CDR1 is SNHLY and CDR2 is FYNNEI. CDR3 length equals 14 residues. The DNA for the CDR3 is TGTGCCAGCAGACCCCTCGGGGTCGGTGAAAAACTGTTTTTT. Translating gives CASRPLGVGEKLFF.

The V and J genes are TRBV6-5 and TRBJ2-3, with 10 nucleotides matching TRBD2. The CDR3 extends over 15 amino acids. Germline-derived CDR1 and CDR2 are MNHEY and SVGAGI. The J segment lost 1 base and the V segment lost 6 bases, leaving 4 bases of the junction unmatched. CDR3 loop: CASRHGLAGTDTQYF. Written as DNA, the CDR3 is TGTGCCAGCAGACACGGACTAGCGGGCACAGATACGCAGTATTTT.

The V call is TRBV10-3, the J call TRBJ2-4; either TRBD1 or TRBD2 may fit D (5 bases each). CDR1 is ENHRY, CDR2 SYGVKD, per germline. V was cut by 8 bases and J by 8 bases, with 19 bases left in between. CDR3 length: 14 residues. The CDR3 DNA is TGTGCCATCTGGGGCGGGTCCCTAGGGCACATTCAGTACTTC. Translated: CAIWGGSLGHIQYF.

The chain has TRBV7-9 and TRBJ2-3, with D uncertain. The V end lost 4 bases, the J end lost 2 bases, and 16 bases lay between the germline ends. The CDR3 runs 16 residues. Germline V gene sequence: CDR1 SEHNR, CDR2 FQNEAQ (reference sequence). The chain's CDR3 is CASSSAQRGLTDTQYF. The CDR3 coding sequence is TGTGCCAGCAGCTCGGCCCAGAGAGGTCTCACAGATACGCAGTATTTT.

This CDR3 reads CSASGGVGMYEQYF. CDR3 nucleotides: TGCAGTGCTAGTGGGGGAGTTGGTATGTACGAGCAGTACTTC. The J gene is TRBJ2-7, the V gene TRBV20-1; D may be TRBD1 or TRBD2 (5 bases each). The germline CDR1 and CDR2 sequences are DFQATT and SNEGSKA (reference sequence). The CDR3 consists of 14 residues. The germline V and J ends were trimmed by 3 bases and 4 bases, with 16 bases remaining between them.